The present entry profiles one T cell receptor (beta chain) with its context. This sample is part of a study of blood T cell repertoires in COVID-19. At the level of the study: The samples span acute and convalescent COVID-19 from the United States, Italy and Spain. Sample material is recorded as cDNA or gDNA derived from T cells, B-cell-depleted T cells, or PBMCs.

How the authors handled the data: The assay estimated nucleated cells by amplifying reference gene primers. Only in-frame clones appear in the TCRdb table, and some are missing; sequencing was by immunoSEQ multiplex PCR. The V and J calls and clone size come from that table; D and trimming were worked out from the DNA. The table has fewer than 100,000 clones, approximately 90% seen once. Input material: peripheral blood. The source of this sequence is a man in his 70s with acute or convalescent COVID-19.

For the CDR3, the DNA is TGCGCCAGCAGCCAAATCCGACAGGGGGCGAGTGGCTACACCTTC. The encoded protein is CASSQIRQGASGYTF. The genes are TRBV4-1 and TRBJ1-2; TRBD1 agrees at 10 bases. The CDR3 runs 15 residues. Germline lookup yields CDR1 MGHRA and CDR2 YSYEKL. J was trimmed by 7 bases and V by 2 bases; bases with no gene match: 7.